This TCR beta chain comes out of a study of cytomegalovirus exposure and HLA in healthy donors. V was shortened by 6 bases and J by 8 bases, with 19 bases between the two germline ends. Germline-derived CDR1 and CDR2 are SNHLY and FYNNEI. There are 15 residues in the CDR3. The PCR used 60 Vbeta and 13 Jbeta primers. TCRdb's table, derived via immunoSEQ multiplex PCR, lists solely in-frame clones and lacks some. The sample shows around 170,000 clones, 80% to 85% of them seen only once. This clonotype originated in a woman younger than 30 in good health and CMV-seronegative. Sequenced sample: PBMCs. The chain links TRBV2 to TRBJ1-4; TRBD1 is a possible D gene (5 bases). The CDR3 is CASSQPLGGYEKLFF. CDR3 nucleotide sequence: TGTGCCAGCAGCCAACCACTGGGGGGATACGAAAAACTGTTTTTT.